One and the same sample provided the 19 T cell receptor beta chains below, sequenced in a study of cytomegalovirus exposure and HLA in healthy donors (dated 2017 in TCRdb). The library was obtained by the immunoSEQ multiplex PCR assay. For the multiplex PCR, a mixture combining 60 forward primers for TCR Vbeta segments and 13 reverse primers for TCR Jbeta segments was used. The table comes from immuneACCESS by way of TCRdb, which keeps in-frame sequences with V and J called. Part of the clones is missing from these tables; in studies checked, under half for an unresolved V gene and the rest for unknown reasons. Counted in this sample were under 140,000 clones; 79% of them appeared once. Roughly 6.2% of the sample belongs to the ten largest clones. The specimen sequenced was PBMCs. These receptors all stem from a young man in good health and CMV-seropositive.

The rearrangement joins TRBV12-5 to TRBJ1-1; D remains ambiguous. The length of the CDR3 is 14 residues. V was trimmed by 1 base and J by 4 bases, leaving 10 bases between them. The germline V gene has CDR1 LGHNT and CDR2 FRNRAP. CDR3 amino acids: CASGLDAEGTEAFF. CDR3 DNA: TGTGCTAGTGGTTTGGATGCGGAGGGCACTGAAGCTTTCTTT.

This clone was seen only a few times. This chain joins TRBV18 and TRBJ2-1, with D perhaps TRBD2 (6 bases). Trimming took 6 bases from V and 3 from J, leaving 18 bases between them. Looked up from germline, CDR1 is KGHSH and CDR2 is LQKENI. The length of the CDR3 is 16 residues. CDR3 DNA sequence: TGTGCCAGCTCTCCTCTTCCCGGGGGTGACTACAATGAGCAGTTCTTC. Translated, it gives CASSPLPGGDYNEQFF. Based on the CDR3 plus reference TRBV18 and TRBJ2-1, the full variable domain is NAGVMQNPRHLVRRRGQEARLRCSPMKGHSHVYWYRQLPEEGLKFMVYLQKENIIDESGMPKERFSAEFPKEGPSILRIQQVVRGDSAAYFCASSPLPGGDYNEQFFGPGTRLTVL.

This clone was seen a few times. The chain couples TRBV5-1 to TRBJ2-7, with a possible D match to TRBD2 (6 bases). The CDR3 consists of 14 residues. The germline V and J ends were trimmed by 0 bases and 5 bases, with 12 bases remaining between them. Germline V gives CDR1 SGHRS, CDR2 YFSETQ. CDR3 region: CASSLGLAPHEQYF. DNA of the CDR3: TGCGCCAGCAGCTTGGGGCTAGCGCCGCACGAGCAGTACTTC.

The chain is built from TRBV27 and TRBJ2-2; D uncertain. The CDR3 totals 12 residues. Trimming cost V 2 bases and J 6 bases, with 4 bases left between them. Germline-derived CDR1 and CDR2 are MNHEY and SMNVEV (reference sequence). DNA of the CDR3: TGTGCCAGCAGTTTAATCTCCGGGGAGCTGTTTTTT. Protein product: CASSLISGELFF.

The chain carries TRBV6-1 and TRBJ2-3, with TRBD2 matching 7 bases. The ends lost 2 bases at V and 2 bases at J; junction bases unmatched: 13. The germline gives CDR1 MNHNS, CDR2 SASEGT. This CDR3 is 18 amino acids long. The CDR3 protein is CASSEIIPGREPTDTQYF. The DNA of the CDR3 is TGTGCCAGCAGTGAAATCATTCCGGGGCGGGAGCCCACAGATACGCAGTATTTT.

This clone was seen more than once but under ten times. The chain joins TRBV2 to TRBJ1-5, with 8 nucleotides matching TRBD1. With V trimmed by 6 bases and J by 4 bases, 5 bases remained unmatched. The CDR3 is 14 amino acids. The germline gives CDR1 SNHLY, CDR2 FYNNEI. CDR3 sequence reads: CASSGQGRNQPQHF. CDR3 DNA: TGTGCCAGCAGCGGACAGGGCCGAAATCAGCCCCAGCATTTT.

In the case of this clone: An end of the junction differs from the germline gene, which may be a read error. V and J are TRBV19 and TRBJ1-5; D is perhaps TRBD1 (5 bases). CDR1 and CDR2 from the germline V gene are LNHDA and SQIVND (reference sequence). The CDR3 has 16 residues. The CDR3 region has the DNA TGTGCCAGTAGTCAACCTCCAGGGAAGAACAATCGGCCCCAGCATTTT. Residues: CASSQPPGKNNRPQHF.

This chain uses TRBV11-3 with TRBJ2-7; D gene unclear. V was pared by 5 bases and J by 6 bases, with 20 bases between. There are 15 residues in the CDR3. The germline CDR1 and CDR2 sequences are SGHNT and YENEEA. CDR3 coding DNA: TGTGCCAGCAGCCCCGATCTAGTGTCGGGTAGCGAGCAGTACTTC. Translating gives CASSPDLVSGSEQYF.

The V and J genes are TRBV9 and TRBJ1-1; D is possibly TRBD1 (6 bases). V was trimmed by 4 bases and J by 1 base, leaving 14 bases between them. Germline loops: CDR1 SGDLS, CDR2 YYNGEE. This CDR3 is built from 15 residues. The CDR3 region is CASSLGGGGNTEAFF. The CDR3 DNA is TGTGCCAGCAGCCTAGGAGGGGGGGGGAACACTGAAGCTTTCTTT.

The chain is built from TRBV21-1 and TRBJ1-2; TRBD1 is the table's D call, not checked against the DNA. TRBV21-1 is marked as a pseudogene. CDR3 length: 14 residues. CDR3 sequence: CASSKEHRGYGYTF. DNA for the CDR3: TGTGCCAGCAGCAAAGAGCACAGGGGCTATGGCTACACCTTC.

The chain employs TRBV6-1 and TRBJ1-2; the D gene is possibly TRBD1 (6 bases). Deletions cut 6 bases from V and 4 bases from J, with 9 bases between. Per the germline V gene, CDR1 is MNHNS and CDR2 is SASEGT. The CDR3 spans 12 residues. CDR3 region: CASSRGVYGYTF. The CDR3, as DNA: TGTGCCAGCAGCAGGGGAGTCTATGGCTACACCTTC.

The chain recombines TRBV7-6 with TRBJ2-1; the D gene is possibly TRBD2 (5 bases). V dropped 1 base and J dropped 9 bases, with 13 bases sitting between them. The CDR3 length is 14 residues. Germline V lookup: CDR1 SGHVS, CDR2 FNYEAQ. For the CDR3, the DNA is TGTGCCAGCAGCTTAGGGGGAAGGGCGGGTGAGCAGTTCTTC. Its translation: CASSLGGRAGEQFF.

This clone was seen more than once but under ten times. The V and J genes are TRBV6-6 and TRBJ1-2; D may be TRBD1 (5 bases). This CDR3 region has 13 residues. The germline CDR1 and CDR2 sequences are MNHNY and SVGAGI (reference sequence). Trimming stripped 7 bases from V and 5 bases from J, with 14 bases between. CDR3 region: CASTITGEYGYTF. DNA for the CDR3: TGTGCCAGCACCATTACGGGGGAATATGGCTACACCTTC.

Of note for this clone: A read error may produce the germline difference seen at one junction end. The rearrangement links TRBV10-2 to TRBJ1-1, with 7 bases aligning to TRBD1. This CDR3 has 13 residues. The germline V gene has CDR1 WSHSY and CDR2 SAAADI. CDR3 sequence: CASSSTGPQEALF. CDR3 bases: TGCGCCAGCAGCTCGACAGGGCCCCAGGAAGCTCTCTTT.

The chain links TRBV2 to TRBJ1-4; no firm D call. The CDR3 is 15 amino acids. Germline assignment: CDR1 SNHLY and CDR2 FYNNEI. The ends were cut back, 0 bases at V and 4 bases at J, with 9 bases in the middle. CDR3 nucleotides: TGTGCCAGCAGTGAAGCTGGGCACGTTAATGAAAAACTGTTTTTT. As protein: CASSEAGHVNEKLFF.

This clone was observed a handful of times. The J gene is TRBJ1-1, the V gene TRBV7-7, with TRBD1 identical over 9 bases. The V gene end was trimmed by 5 bases and the J gene end by 2 bases; junction bases not matched to a gene: 3. Germline V gene sequence: CDR1 SSHAT, CDR2 FNYEAQ (reference sequence). The CDR3 totals 14 residues. The CDR3 region has the DNA TGTGCCAGCAGCCTTACAGGGGGCAACACTGAAGCTTTCTTT. The encoded protein is CASSLTGGNTEAFF.

This chain uses TRBV7-2 with TRBJ1-2; D not resolved. CDR1 and CDR2 from the germline V gene are SGHTA and FQGNSA. The CDR3 is 13 residues long. V lost 6 bases and J 3 bases, leaving 11 bases between the germline ends. The CDR3 region has the DNA TGTGCCAGCAGTTTCCCTAGTGACTATGGCTACACCTTC. Protein product: CASSFPSDYGYTF.

This clone was picked up a small number of times. The genes are TRBV6-1 and TRBJ1-4; D call uncertain. Germline lookup yields CDR1 MNHNS and CDR2 SASEGT. With 3 bases removed from V and 1 base from J, the gap between germline ends came to 6 bases. The length of the CDR3 is 14 residues. CDR3 amino acids: CASSERGTNEKLFF. CDR3 sequence (DNA): TGTGCCAGCAGTGAGAGAGGAACTAATGAAAAACTGTTTTTT.

This chain connects TRBV12-5 to TRBJ2-1; 10 positions match TRBD1. This CDR3 has 16 amino acids. Per germline, CDR1 LGHNT and CDR2 FRNRAP. With V trimmed by 2 bases and J by 9 bases, 10 bases remained unmatched. CDR3 DNA sequence: TGTGCTAGTGGTTTGAAACCGGGACAGGGGTGGGGTGAGCAGTTCTTC. Translating gives CASGLKPGQGWGEQFF.